These 5 T cell receptor beta chains originate from one sample sequenced in a study of OX40 agonist ivuxolimab in advanced cancers. Libraries were prepared by immunoSEQ multiplex PCR; TCRdb keeps only in-frame clonotypes and omits some of them. The sample holds approximately 110,000 clones, just under 95% seen once. The sample here was CD4+ or CD8+ T cells sorted from blood, taken in a trial of the OX40 agonist ivuxolimab. Receptors were obtained from an adult with an advanced solid tumor such as melanoma, head and neck, liver or kidney cancer.

In this sample, this clone turned up once. The CDR3 reads CASRSSYNEQFF. The CDR3 bases are TGTGCCAGCAGGAGCTCCTACAATGAGCAGTTCTTC. The V and J genes are TRBV27 and TRBJ2-1; D gene ambiguous. Germline assignment: CDR1 MNHEY and CDR2 SMNVEV (reference sequence). The CDR3 totals 12 residues. The V end was cut by 6 bases, the J end by 0 bases, with 3 bases between.

The chain joins TRBV7-9 to TRBJ1-3; D gene ambiguous. The CDR3 extends over 16 amino acids. V gave up 8 bases and J gave up 2 bases, with 19 bases separating them. Germline V gene lookup returns CDR1 SEHNR and CDR2 FQNEAQ (reference sequence). DNA of the CDR3: TGTGCCAGCGGTCTGGAGGTCTCTCTGGCTGGAAACACCATATATTTT. Protein: CASGLEVSLAGNTIYF.

The chain links TRBV18 to TRBJ2-1, with D hard to call. V dropped 2 bases and J dropped 6 bases, with 14 bases sitting between them. Per the germline V gene, CDR1 is KGHSH and CDR2 is LQKENI. The CDR3 has 15 residues. This CDR3 reads CASSPVDNAGNEQFF. Written as DNA, the CDR3 is TGTGCCAGCTCACCAGTGGATAACGCAGGCAATGAGCAGTTCTTC.

The chain joins TRBV6-5 to TRBJ1-5; the D gene is possibly TRBD1 (5 bases). This CDR3 has 12 residues. Trimming removed 6 bases at V and 4 bases at J, with 7 bases between. CDR1 and CDR2 (germline): MNHEY, SVGAGI. CDR3 sequence reads: CASRTENQPQHF. For the CDR3, the DNA is TGTGCCAGCAGGACAGAAAATCAGCCCCAGCATTTT.

The chain uses TRBV28 and TRBJ2-5; D is perhaps TRBD2 (5 bases). Germline V gene data show CDR1 as MDHEN and CDR2 as SYDVKM. The CDR3 contains 16 residues. Between the trimmed V and J ends, which lost 6 bases and 0 bases, there was a span of 17 bases. The CDR3 DNA sequence: TGTGCCAGCAGCACCGGGCGAGGGAAATACCAAGAGACCCAGTACTTC. Translating it yields CASSTGRGKYQETQYF. The complete variable domain, with remaining parts taken from reference TRBV28 and TRBJ2-5, reads DVKVTQSSRYLVKRTGEKVFLECVQDMDHENMFWYRQDPGLGLRLIYFSYDVKMKEKGDIPEGYSVSREKKERFSLILESASTNQTSMYLCASSTGRGKYQETQYFGPGTRLLVL.